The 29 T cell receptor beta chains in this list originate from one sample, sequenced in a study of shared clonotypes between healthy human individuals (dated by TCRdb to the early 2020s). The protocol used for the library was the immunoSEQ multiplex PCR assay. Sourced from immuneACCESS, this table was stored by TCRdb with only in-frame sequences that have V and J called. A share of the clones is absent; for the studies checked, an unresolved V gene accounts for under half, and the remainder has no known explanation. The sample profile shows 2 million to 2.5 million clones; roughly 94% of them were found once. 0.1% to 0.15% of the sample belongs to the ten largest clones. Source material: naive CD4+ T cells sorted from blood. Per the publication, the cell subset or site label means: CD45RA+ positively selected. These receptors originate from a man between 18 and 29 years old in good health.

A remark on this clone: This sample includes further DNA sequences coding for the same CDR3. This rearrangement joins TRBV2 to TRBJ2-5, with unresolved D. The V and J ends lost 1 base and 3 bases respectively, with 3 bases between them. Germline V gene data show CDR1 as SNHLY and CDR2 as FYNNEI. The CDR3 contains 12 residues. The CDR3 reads CASSEVEETQYF. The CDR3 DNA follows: TGTGCCAGCAGTGAAGTAGAAGAGACCCAGTACTTC.

In DNA, the CDR3 is TGCGCCAGCAGCCAAGATCTCGGGGGTCCTCTTTACTTC. Its translation: CASSQDLGGPLYF. V is TRBV4-3 and J is TRBJ2-7; a weak D match, TRBD2 (6 bases). The CDR3 runs to 13 residues. V was pared by 0 bases and J by 13 bases, with 16 bases between. Germline V CDR1 and CDR2: LGHNA, YSLEER.

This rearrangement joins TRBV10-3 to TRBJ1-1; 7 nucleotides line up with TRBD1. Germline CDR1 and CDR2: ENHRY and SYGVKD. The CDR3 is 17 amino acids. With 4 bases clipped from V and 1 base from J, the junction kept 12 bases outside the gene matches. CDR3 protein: CAISGGTEWVKNTEAFF. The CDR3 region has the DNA TGTGCCATCAGTGGGGGGACAGAATGGGTTAAGAACACTGAAGCTTTCTTT.

CDR3 loop: CASSTTSGSWETQYF. The CDR3 DNA reads TGTGCCAGCAGTACGACTAGCGGGAGTTGGGAGACCCAGTACTTC. The chain links TRBV6-5 to TRBJ2-5; TRBD2 matches 12 bases. Germline loops: CDR1 MNHEY, CDR2 SVGAGI. The CDR3 covers 15 residues. Germline trimming cut 5 bases from V and 5 bases from J; bases unmatched to any gene: 6.

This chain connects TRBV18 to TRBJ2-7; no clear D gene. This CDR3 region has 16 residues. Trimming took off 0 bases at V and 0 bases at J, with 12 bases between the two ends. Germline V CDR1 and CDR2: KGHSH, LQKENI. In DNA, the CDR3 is TGTGCCAGCTCACCACCTCTTGCGGCGCCCTCCTACGAGCAGTACTTC. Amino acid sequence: CASSPPLAAPSYEQYF.

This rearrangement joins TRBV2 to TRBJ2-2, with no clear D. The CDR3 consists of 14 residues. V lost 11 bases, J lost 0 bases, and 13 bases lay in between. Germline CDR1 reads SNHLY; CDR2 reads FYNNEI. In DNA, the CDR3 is TGTGCCTGTCATATGGGATCGAACACCGGGGAGCTGTTTTTT. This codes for CACHMGSNTGELFF. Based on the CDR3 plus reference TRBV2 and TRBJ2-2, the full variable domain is EPEVTQTPSHQVTQMGQEVILRCVPISNHLYFYWYRQILGQKVEFLVSFYNNEISEKSEIFDDQFSVERPDGSNFTLKIRSTKLEDSAMYFCACHMGSNTGELFFGEGSRLTVL.

This CDR3 is CASSLSGGGIYEQYF. In DNA form, the CDR3 reads TGTGCCAGCAGTCTCTCGGGCGGGGGGATCTACGAGCAGTACTTC. The chain uses TRBV27 and TRBJ2-7; TRBD2 matches 8 bases. The CDR3 spans 15 residues. Germline CDR1 and CDR2: MNHEY and SMNVEV (reference sequence). Unmatched junction bases numbered 9, after V lost 5 bases and J lost 3 bases.

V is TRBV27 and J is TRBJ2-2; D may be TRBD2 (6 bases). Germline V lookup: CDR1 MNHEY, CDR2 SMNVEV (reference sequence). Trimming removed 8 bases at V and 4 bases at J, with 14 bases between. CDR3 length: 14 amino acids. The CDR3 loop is CASCLEGRTGELFF. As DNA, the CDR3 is TGTGCCAGCTGCTTGGAGGGACGCACCGGGGAGCTGTTTTTT.

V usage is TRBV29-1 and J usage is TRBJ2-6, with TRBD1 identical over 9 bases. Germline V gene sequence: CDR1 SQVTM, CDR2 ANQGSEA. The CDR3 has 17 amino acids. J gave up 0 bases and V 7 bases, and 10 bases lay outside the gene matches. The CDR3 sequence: CSAGYWDRDSGANVLTF. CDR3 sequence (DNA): TGCAGCGCGGGTTATTGGGACAGGGACTCTGGGGCCAACGTCCTGACTTTC. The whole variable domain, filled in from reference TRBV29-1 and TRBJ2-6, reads SAVISQKPSRDICQRGTSLTIQCQVDSQVTMMFWYRQQPGQSLTLIATANQGSEATYESGFVIDKFPISRPNLTFSTLTVSNMSPEDSSIYLCSAGYWDRDSGANVLTFGAGSRLTVL.

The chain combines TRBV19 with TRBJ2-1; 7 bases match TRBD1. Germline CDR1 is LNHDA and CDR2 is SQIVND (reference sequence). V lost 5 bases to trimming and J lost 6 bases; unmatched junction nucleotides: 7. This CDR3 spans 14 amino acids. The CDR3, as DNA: TGTGCCAGTAGTTCAAAGACAGGGCTCAATGAGCAGTTCTTC. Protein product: CASSSKTGLNEQFF. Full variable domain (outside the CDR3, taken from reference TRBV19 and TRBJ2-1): DGGITQSPKYLFRKEGQNVTLSCEQNLNHDAMYWYRQDPGQGLRLIYYSQIVNDFQKGDIAEGYSVSREKKESFPLTVTSAQKNPTAFYLCASSSKTGLNEQFFGPGTRLTVL.

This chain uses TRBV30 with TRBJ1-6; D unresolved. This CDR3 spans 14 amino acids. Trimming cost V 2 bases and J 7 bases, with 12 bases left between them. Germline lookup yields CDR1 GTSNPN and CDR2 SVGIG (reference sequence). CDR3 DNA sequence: TGTGCCTGGAGTCTCTTTAAGTCAAATTCACCCCTCCACTTT. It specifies CAWSLFKSNSPLHF.

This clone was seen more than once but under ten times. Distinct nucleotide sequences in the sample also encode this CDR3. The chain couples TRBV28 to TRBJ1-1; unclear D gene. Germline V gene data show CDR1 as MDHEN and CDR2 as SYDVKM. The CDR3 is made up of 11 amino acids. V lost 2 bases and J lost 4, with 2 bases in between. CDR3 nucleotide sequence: TGTGCCAGCAGTTTAGGCACTGAAGCTTTCTTT. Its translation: CASSLGTEAFF.

The CDR3 nucleotides are TGTGCCAGCAGCTCCCCACTAGCGGGAGTCGCAGATACGCAGTATTTT. Encoded protein: CASSSPLAGVADTQYF. The chain combines TRBV5-4 with TRBJ2-3; 11 nucleotides align to TRBD2. Trimming cost V 3 bases and J 4 bases; bases outside gene matches: 7. The germline CDR1 and CDR2 sequences are SGHNT and YYREEE (reference sequence). The CDR3 length is 16 residues. Combining the CDR3 with reference TRBV5-4 and TRBJ2-3 gives the whole variable domain ETGVTQSPTHLIKTRGQQVTLRCSSQSGHNTVSWYQQALGQGPQFIFQYYREEENGRGNFPPRFSGLQFPNYSSELNVNALELDDSALYLCASSSPLAGVADTQYFGPGTRLTVL.

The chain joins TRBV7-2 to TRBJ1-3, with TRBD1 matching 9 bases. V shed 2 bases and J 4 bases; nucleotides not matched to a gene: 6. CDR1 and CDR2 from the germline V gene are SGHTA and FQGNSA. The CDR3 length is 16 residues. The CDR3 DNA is TGTGCCAGCAGCTTACCGGGACAGGGATCGGGAAACACCATATATTTT. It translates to CASSLPGQGSGNTIYF. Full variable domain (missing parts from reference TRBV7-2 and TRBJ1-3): GAGVSQSPSNKVTEKGKDVELRCDPISGHTALYWYRQSLGQGLEFLIYFQGNSAPDKSGLPSDRFSAERTGGSVSTLTIQRTQQEDSAVYLCASSLPGQGSGNTIYFGEGSWLTVV.

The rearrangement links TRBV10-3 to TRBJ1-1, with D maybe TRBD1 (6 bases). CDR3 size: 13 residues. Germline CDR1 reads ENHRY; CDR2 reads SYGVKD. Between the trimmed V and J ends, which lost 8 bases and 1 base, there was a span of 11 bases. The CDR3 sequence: CAISGTRNTEAFF. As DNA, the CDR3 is TGTGCCATCTCTGGGACAAGGAACACTGAAGCTTTCTTT.

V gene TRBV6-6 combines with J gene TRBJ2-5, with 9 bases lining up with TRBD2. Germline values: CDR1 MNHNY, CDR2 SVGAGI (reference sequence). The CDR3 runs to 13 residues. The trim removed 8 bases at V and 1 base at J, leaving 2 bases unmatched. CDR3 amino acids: CASLSGGQETQYF. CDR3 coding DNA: TGTGCCAGCCTTAGCGGGGGCCAAGAGACCCAGTACTTC.

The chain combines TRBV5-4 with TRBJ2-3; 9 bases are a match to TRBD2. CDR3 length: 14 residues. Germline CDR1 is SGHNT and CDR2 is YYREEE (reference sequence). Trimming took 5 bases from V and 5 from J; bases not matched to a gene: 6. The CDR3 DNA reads TGTGCCAGCAGTTATAGCGGGAGAGGAGATACGCAGTATTTT. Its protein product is CASSYSGRGDTQYF.

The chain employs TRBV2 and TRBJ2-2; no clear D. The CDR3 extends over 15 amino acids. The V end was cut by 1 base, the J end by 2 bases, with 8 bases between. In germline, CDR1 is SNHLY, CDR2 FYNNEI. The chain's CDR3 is CASSEGRINTGELFF. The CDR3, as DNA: TGTGCCAGCAGTGAAGGCAGGATTAACACCGGGGAGCTGTTTTTT.

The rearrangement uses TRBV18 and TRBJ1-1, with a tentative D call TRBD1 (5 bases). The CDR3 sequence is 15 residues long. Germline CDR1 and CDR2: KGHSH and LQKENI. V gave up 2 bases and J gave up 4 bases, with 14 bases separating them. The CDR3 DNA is TGTGCCAGCTCACCATTTGGGGCGGGGGGCACTGAAGCTTTCTTT. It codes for CASSPFGAGGTEAFF.

The CDR3 coding sequence is TGTGCCAGCTCACCACAGAACAGGGAGGACACCGGGGAGCTGTTTTTT. Encoded protein: CASSPQNREDTGELFF. The rearrangement joins TRBV18 to TRBJ2-2; D assignment may be TRBD1 or TRBD2 (6 bases each). V was trimmed by 1 base and J by 3 bases, leaving 12 bases between them. Germline V CDR1 and CDR2: KGHSH, LQKENI. The CDR3 is 16 residues long.

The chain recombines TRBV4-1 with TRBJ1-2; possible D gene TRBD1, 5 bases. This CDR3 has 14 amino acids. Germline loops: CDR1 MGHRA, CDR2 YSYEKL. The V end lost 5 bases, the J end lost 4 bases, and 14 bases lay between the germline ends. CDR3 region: CASSGRVLSYGYTF. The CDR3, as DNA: TGCGCCAGCAGCGGCAGGGTTTTAAGCTATGGCTACACCTTC.

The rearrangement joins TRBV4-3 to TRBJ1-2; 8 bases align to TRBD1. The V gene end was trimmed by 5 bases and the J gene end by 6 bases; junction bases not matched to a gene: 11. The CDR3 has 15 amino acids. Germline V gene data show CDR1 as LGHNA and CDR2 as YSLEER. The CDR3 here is CASSIRRTGGHGYTF. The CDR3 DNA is TGCGCCAGCAGCATACGAAGAACAGGGGGGCATGGCTACACCTTC.

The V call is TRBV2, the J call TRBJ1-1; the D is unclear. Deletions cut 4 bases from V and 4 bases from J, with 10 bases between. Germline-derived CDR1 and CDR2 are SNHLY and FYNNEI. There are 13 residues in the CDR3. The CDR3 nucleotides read TGTGCCAGCAGTGTTGACGAGGGCACTGAAGCTTTCTTT. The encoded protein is CASSVDEGTEAFF.

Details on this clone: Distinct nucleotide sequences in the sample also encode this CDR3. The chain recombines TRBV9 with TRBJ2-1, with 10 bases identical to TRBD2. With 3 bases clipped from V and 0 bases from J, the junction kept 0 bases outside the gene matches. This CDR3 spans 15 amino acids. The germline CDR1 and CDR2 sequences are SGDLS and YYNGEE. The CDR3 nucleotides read TGTGCCAGCAGCGCTAGCGGGAGCTCCTACAATGAGCAGTTCTTC. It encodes CASSASGSSYNEQFF.

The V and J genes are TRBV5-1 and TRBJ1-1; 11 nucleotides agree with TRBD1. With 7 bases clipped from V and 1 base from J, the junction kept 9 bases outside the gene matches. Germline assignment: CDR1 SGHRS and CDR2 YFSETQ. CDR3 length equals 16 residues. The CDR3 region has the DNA TGCGCCAGCGGCCCGCGGACAGGGGGCGCGAACACTGAAGCTTTCTTT. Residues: CASGPRTGGANTEAFF.

CDR3 bases: TGTGCCAGCAGGCCGACAACTTACGAGCAGTACTTC. Translation: CASRPTTYEQYF. The rearrangement links TRBV28 to TRBJ2-7; D not certain. With 6 bases removed from V and 4 bases from J, the gap between germline ends came to 10 bases. Germline values: CDR1 MDHEN, CDR2 SYDVKM. CDR3 length: 12 amino acids. Complete variable domain (other parts from reference TRBV28 and TRBJ2-7): DVKVTQSSRYLVKRTGEKVFLECVQDMDHENMFWYRQDPGLGLRLIYFSYDVKMKEKGDIPEGYSVSREKKERFSLILESASTNQTSMYLCASRPTTYEQYFGPGTRLTVT.

The chain's CDR3 is CASSAPLGDEQYF. DNA for the CDR3: TGCGCCAGCAGCGCCCCCCTAGGGGACGAGCAGTACTTC. The V gene is TRBV5-1, the J gene TRBJ2-7, with a weak D call TRBD1 (5 bases). The CDR3 has 13 amino acids. Germline V gene lookup returns CDR1 SGHRS and CDR2 YFSETQ. The V end lost 4 bases, the J end lost 5 bases, and 13 bases lay between the germline ends.

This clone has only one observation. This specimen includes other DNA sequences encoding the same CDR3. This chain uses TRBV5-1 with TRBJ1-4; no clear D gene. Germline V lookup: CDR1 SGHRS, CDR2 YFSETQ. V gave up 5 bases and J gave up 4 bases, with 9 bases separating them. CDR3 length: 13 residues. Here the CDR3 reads CASSREGNEKLFF. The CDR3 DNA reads TGCGCCAGCAGTAGGGAGGGTAATGAAAAACTGTTTTTT.

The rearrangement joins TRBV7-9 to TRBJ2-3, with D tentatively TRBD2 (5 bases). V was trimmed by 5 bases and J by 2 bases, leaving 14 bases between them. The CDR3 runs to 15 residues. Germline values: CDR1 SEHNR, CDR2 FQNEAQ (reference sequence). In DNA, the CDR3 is TGTGCCAGCAGCCCGGCGGCGGACTCCACAGATACGCAGTATTTT. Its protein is CASSPAADSTDTQYF.